The clone carrying this TCR beta chain was counted once. Antigen: not known. The assay was immunoSEQ multiplex PCR, and TCRdb's table has in-frame clones only and misses some. Here the sample spans roughly 67,000 clones, around 86% being singletons. This CDR3 has 13 residues. Trimming at V came to 6 bases and at J to 5 bases, leaving 2 bases not matched to a gene. Germline values: CDR1 MNHNY, CDR2 SVGAGI (reference sequence). These data are taken from a study of OX40 agonist ivuxolimab in advanced cancers. Study-wide context: Earlier treatment with anti-PD-1, anti-PD-L1 or anti-CTLA-4 was permitted, and around 43% had received some.

The study, taken as a whole, reports: Also showing low normalized T-cell clonal expansion were some of the nonresponders.

Material: CD4+ or CD8+ T cells sorted from blood, obtained in a trial of the OX40 agonist ivuxolimab. This chain joins TRBV6-6 and TRBJ2-2, with 8 bases that match TRBD1. This sequence was found in an adult with an advanced solid tumor such as melanoma, head and neck, liver or kidney cancer. The CDR3 DNA follows: TGTGCCAGCAGCTGGACAGGGACCGGGGAGCTGTTTTTT. Translation gives CASSWTGTGELFF.